The next 10 T cell receptor beta chains were all read from a single sample in a study of cytomegalovirus exposure and HLA in healthy donors. The PCR employed 60 Vbeta primers together with 13 Jbeta primers. Only in-frame clones appear in the TCRdb table, and some are missing; sequencing was by immunoSEQ multiplex PCR. The data show under 150,000 clones, roughly 76% seen once. The sequencing sample was made of PBMCs. Receptors were obtained from a man between 18 and 29 years old in good health and CMV-seronegative.

The chain carries TRBV5-4 and TRBJ2-5; tentatively, D is TRBD1 (5 bases). The germline CDR1 and CDR2 sequences are SGHNT and YYREEE (reference sequence). Trimming shortened V by 3 bases and J by 4 bases, and 13 bases separated the two germline ends. The CDR3 has 14 amino acids. Written as DNA, the CDR3 is TGTGCCAGCAGCTCAAATCAGGGCCTAGAGACCCAGTACTTC. Residues: CASSSNQGLETQYF. Combining the CDR3 with reference TRBV5-4 and TRBJ2-5 gives the whole variable domain ETGVTQSPTHLIKTRGQQVTLRCSSQSGHNTVSWYQQALGQGPQFIFQYYREEENGRGNFPPRFSGLQFPNYSSELNVNALELDDSALYLCASSSNQGLETQYFGPGTRLLVL.

This clone occurred once. The chain uses TRBV7-8 and TRBJ2-2; D is perhaps TRBD1 (5 bases). Trimming pared 5 bases from V and 9 bases from J, leaving 13 bases between. Germline CDR1 is SGHVS and CDR2 is FQNEAQ. The CDR3 has 13 amino acids. The CDR3 is CASSVGHGRELFF. The CDR3, as DNA: TGTGCCAGCAGCGTAGGACATGGTAGGGAGCTGTTTTTT.

This chain joins TRBV7-2 and TRBJ2-1; D is uncertain. CDR3 length: 14 amino acids. V lost 5 bases and J 5 bases, leaving 13 bases between the germline ends. Germline V CDR1 and CDR2: SGHTA, FQGNSA. DNA for the CDR3: TGTGCCAGCAGCCTAGAGCGCTTAAACAATGAGCAGTTCTTC. Its protein is CASSLERLNNEQFF.

The V and J genes are TRBV7-3 and TRBJ2-3; 12 nucleotides agree with TRBD1. The CDR3 sequence is 17 residues long. Per the germline V gene, CDR1 is SGHTA and CDR2 is FQGTGA. J lost 3 bases, V lost 3 bases, and 7 bases had no gene match. CDR3 in DNA: TGTGCCAGCAGCTTCGGGACAGGGGGCTTTGGGACAGATACGCAGTATTTT. Translation: CASSFGTGGFGTDTQYF.

This clone was seen only once. The V call is TRBV19, the J call TRBJ1-1; TRBD1 matches 9 bases. The germline gives CDR1 LNHDA, CDR2 SQIVND (reference sequence). Trimming cost V 4 bases and J 0 bases; bases outside gene matches: 6. The CDR3 has 16 amino acids. The CDR3 reads CASSTPTGGVNTEAFF. The CDR3 DNA reads as TGTGCCAGTAGTACTCCGACAGGGGGAGTGAACACTGAAGCTTTCTTT. Looking up the rest from reference TRBV19 and TRBJ1-1 gives the full variable domain: DGGITQSPKYLFRKEGQNVTLSCEQNLNHDAMYWYRQDPGQGLRLIYYSQIVNDFQKGDIAEGYSVSREKKESFPLTVTSAQKNPTAFYLCASSTPTGGVNTEAFFGQGTRLTVV.

The chain links TRBV5-5 to TRBJ2-1; 8 nucleotides match TRBD2. J was trimmed by 7 bases and V by 3 bases; bases with no gene match: 12. This CDR3 comprises 16 residues. Germline CDR1 SGHKS, CDR2 YYEKEE (reference sequence). The CDR3 DNA follows: TGTGCCAGCAGCTACGCCGGGACTAGGGGGAAGAATGAGCAGTTCTTC. Translating gives CASSYAGTRGKNEQFF.

The V gene is TRBV29-1, the J gene TRBJ2-1; 12 positions match TRBD2. There are 20 residues in the CDR3. V was pared by 2 bases and J by 4 bases, with 18 bases of the junction left unmatched. Germline V gives CDR1 SQVTM, CDR2 ANQGSEA. This chain's CDR3 is CSVETASGRAELSSYNEQFF. The CDR3 coding sequence is TGCAGCGTTGAAACGGCTAGCGGGAGGGCCGAGCTTTCATCATACAATGAGCAGTTCTTC.

This chain links TRBV19 with TRBJ1-1; 10 bases match TRBD1. Germline lookup yields CDR1 LNHDA and CDR2 SQIVND (reference sequence). V lost 7 bases and J lost 4; bases outside the gene matches: 12. This CDR3 has 16 amino acids. The CDR3 spells CASMDRDRGSGTEAFF. As DNA, the CDR3 is TGTGCCAGTATGGACCGGGACAGGGGTTCGGGCACTGAAGCTTTCTTT.

This chain joins TRBV7-2 and TRBJ2-3; 11 bases align to TRBD2. This CDR3 has 15 residues. With 5 bases clipped from V and 5 bases from J, the junction kept 6 bases outside the gene matches. Per the germline V gene, CDR1 is SGHTA and CDR2 is FQGNSA. The chain's CDR3 is CASSALAGGKDTQYF. CDR3 nucleotide sequence: TGTGCCAGCAGCGCGTTAGCGGGAGGGAAAGATACGCAGTATTTT.

This clone was seen just once. The CDR3 region is CASSLQGNTEAFF. The DNA for the CDR3 is TGTGCCAGCAGCCTACAGGGGAACACTGAAGCTTTCTTT. The chain is built from TRBV11-3 and TRBJ1-1, with D perhaps matching TRBD1 (6 bases). The ends were cut back, 5 bases at V and 1 base at J, with 8 bases in the middle. Germline values: CDR1 SGHNT, CDR2 YENEEA. The CDR3 extends over 13 amino acids.